The source of this T cell receptor beta chain is a study of shared clonotypes between healthy human individuals. Study-level results: Roughly 5% of naive CD4 clonotypes were common to several donors. In general, naive subsets displayed greater estimated richness than memory subsets did.

Regarding this clone: Its specificity is not known.

CD4+ cell separation produced CD45RA+ naive and CD45RA-negative memory subsets. The CDR3 is 13 amino acids. Germline V gives CDR1 MDHEN, CDR2 SYDVKM. Trimming removed 2 bases from V and 5 bases from J, with 9 bases in between. TCRdb's copy holds only in-frame clones and misses some; the assay was immunoSEQ multiplex PCR. The sample carries roughly 2 million clones, roughly 94% recorded once. The receptor was isolated from a man younger than 35 in good health. The material sequenced was naive CD4+ T cells sorted from blood. Subset denoted: CD45RA+ positively selected. The V and J genes are TRBV28 and TRBJ1-1, with D possibly being TRBD1 (5 bases). The CDR3 DNA sequence: TGTGCCAGCAGTTTACAGGGAAGGACTGAAGCTTTCTTT. Encoded protein: CASSLQGRTEAFF.